These 25 T cell receptor beta chains were all obtained from the same sample, sequenced in a study of cytomegalovirus exposure and HLA in healthy donors. 60 Vbeta and 13 Jbeta primers were used in PCR. Profiled with immunoSEQ multiplex PCR; TCRdb holds only in-frame clones, not every one. The sample includes tens of thousands of clones, just over 70% of them seen just once. Sequenced input: PBMCs. These receptors originate from a man aged 60 to 69 in good health and CMV-seropositive.

This clone was seen a handful of times. The V and J genes are TRBV2 and TRBJ2-1, with D uncertain. The V and J ends lost 6 bases and 8 bases respectively, with 14 bases between them. The CDR3 loop spans 13 amino acids. Germline V gives CDR1 SNHLY, CDR2 FYNNEI. CDR3 loop: CASSGTLGYEQFF. DNA of the CDR3: TGTGCCAGCAGCGGTACCCTGGGCTATGAGCAGTTCTTC.

The gene calls are TRBV11-2 and TRBJ2-7, with D perhaps TRBD2 (5 bases). V gave up 0 bases and J gave up 4 bases, with 16 bases separating them. Germline loops: CDR1 SGHAT, CDR2 FQNNGV. The CDR3 loop spans 16 amino acids. CDR3 coding DNA: TGTGCCAGCAGCTTAGATCCTAGTGGCAGCGGTTACGAGCAGTACTTC. As protein: CASSLDPSGSGYEQYF.

The chain carries TRBV27 and TRBJ2-7, with a weak D call TRBD1 (6 bases). The germline gives CDR1 MNHEY, CDR2 SMNVEV (reference sequence). CDR3 size: 14 residues. The germline V and J ends were trimmed by 5 bases and 2 bases, with 13 bases remaining between them. CDR3 residues: CASSPWTDTYEQYF. Written as DNA, the CDR3 is TGTGCCAGCAGTCCATGGACAGATACCTACGAGCAGTACTTC.

The chain is built from TRBV29-1 and TRBJ1-2; D is unclear. The CDR3 loop spans 15 amino acids. V was cut by 1 base and J by 2 bases, with 14 bases left in between. CDR1 and CDR2 (germline): SQVTM, ANQGSEA. The CDR3 DNA reads as TGCAGCGTTGAAGTGTATGGCAGCGAAAACTATGGCTACACCTTC. The encoded protein is CSVEVYGSENYGYTF.

V gene TRBV6-5 combines with J gene TRBJ2-7, with 11 nucleotides matching TRBD1. V lost 0 bases and J lost 4; bases outside the gene matches: 2. Germline CDR1 is MNHEY and CDR2 is SVGAGI. CDR3 size: 15 residues. The CDR3, as DNA: TGTGCCAGCAGTTACTCGGGGACAGGGGGATACGAGCAGTACTTC. Translation gives CASSYSGTGGYEQYF.

This chain joins TRBV7-2 and TRBJ2-1; TRBD1 matches at 7 bases. CDR1 is SGHTA, CDR2 FQGNSA, per germline. The CDR3 spans 15 residues. Trimming took 6 bases from V and 0 from J; bases not matched to a gene: 5. The CDR3 DNA sequence: TGTGCCAGCAGAAAACAGGGGAGCTCCTACAATGAGCAGTTCTTC. Amino acids: CASRKQGSSYNEQFF.

J is TRBJ1-3 and V is TRBV16, with unresolved D. The germline V and J ends were trimmed by 0 bases and 0 bases, with 9 bases remaining between them. Germline V gene lookup returns CDR1 KGHSY and CDR2 FQNENV. The length of the CDR3 is 16 residues. CDR3 loop: CASSQSQASSGNTIYF. CDR3 in DNA: TGTGCCAGCAGCCAATCGCAGGCGAGCTCTGGAAACACCATATATTTT.

V is TRBV10-3 and J is TRBJ1-5; D gene ambiguous. The CDR3 sequence is 12 residues long. With 10 bases removed from V and 5 bases from J, the gap between germline ends came to 12 bases. Germline CDR1 and CDR2: ENHRY and SYGVKD. CDR3 region: CATAGGDQPQHF. CDR3 bases: TGTGCCACCGCGGGCGGGGATCAGCCCCAGCATTTT.

The chain links TRBV9 to TRBJ2-1; TRBD1 agrees at 8 bases. The CDR3 is made up of 14 amino acids. J lost 4 bases, V lost 2 bases, and 2 bases had no gene match. Germline V lookup: CDR1 SGDLS, CDR2 YYNGEE. This CDR3 is CASSVGTGYNEQFF. The CDR3 nucleotides read TGTGCCAGCAGCGTCGGGACAGGATACAATGAGCAGTTCTTC.

This chain joins TRBV27 and TRBJ2-1; weak D call: TRBD2 (5 bases). The V end was cut by 2 bases, the J end by 5 bases, with 7 bases between. Germline V CDR1 and CDR2: MNHEY, SMNVEV (reference sequence). The CDR3 runs to 13 residues. For the CDR3, the DNA is TGTGCCAGCAGTTTAGGGAGAAACAATGAGCAGTTCTTC. Its translation: CASSLGRNNEQFF.

A single count supports this clone. This chain uses TRBV28 with TRBJ1-2, with D perhaps TRBD1 (5 bases). The CDR3 is made up of 12 amino acids. Germline values: CDR1 MDHEN, CDR2 SYDVKM. With 8 bases removed from V and 0 bases from J, the gap between germline ends came to 7 bases. The CDR3 sequence is CASLTANYGYTF. The CDR3 nucleotides are TGTGCCAGCTTGACAGCTAACTATGGCTACACCTTC.

A few counts support this clone. The chain joins TRBV15 to TRBJ2-5, with D tentatively TRBD2 (5 bases). The CDR3 extends over 13 amino acids. Trimming pared 5 bases from V and 2 bases from J, leaving 9 bases between. Germline CDR1 and CDR2: LNHNV and YYDKDF (reference sequence). CDR3 amino acids: CATSGRGQETQYF. CDR3 nucleotides: TGTGCCACCAGCGGTCGGGGTCAAGAGACCCAGTACTTC.

V is TRBV19 and J is TRBJ1-2; D is unresolved. Trimming took 7 bases from V and 5 from J, leaving 17 bases between them. CDR3 size: 14 residues. CDR1 and CDR2 from the germline V gene are LNHDA and SQIVND (reference sequence). In nucleotides, the CDR3 is TGTGCCAGTACCTCAAAGTTGTCAGTTTATGGCTACACCTTC. This sequence encodes CASTSKLSVYGYTF.

The gene calls are TRBV6-6 and TRBJ2-5; 9 bases agree with TRBD1. This CDR3 has 16 amino acids. The germline V gene encodes CDR1 MNHNY and CDR2 SVGAGI (reference sequence). V gave up 4 bases and J gave up 4 bases; unmatched junction bases: 10. DNA of the CDR3: TGTGCCAGCAGTTCTCTGGGACAGGGAATAGGAGAGACCCAGTACTTC. Translation gives CASSSLGQGIGETQYF.

The J gene is TRBJ2-7, the V gene TRBV5-1, with 8 bases lining up with TRBD2. The trim removed 4 bases at V and 6 bases at J, leaving 12 bases unmatched. The CDR3 contains 15 residues. In germline, CDR1 is SGHRS, CDR2 YFSETQ. CDR3 amino acids: CASSTGPGRGVEQYF. The CDR3 coding sequence is TGCGCCAGCAGCACGGGACCCGGGAGGGGTGTCGAGCAGTACTTC.

This clone was recorded once. This chain uses TRBV6-5 with TRBJ2-2; tentatively, D is TRBD2 (5 bases). The V end lost 0 bases, the J end lost 4 bases, and 9 bases lay between the germline ends. The CDR3 totals 15 residues. Per the germline V gene, CDR1 is MNHEY and CDR2 is SVGAGI. In DNA form, the CDR3 reads TGTGCCAGCAGTTACTCCTGGACTTTCACCGGGGAGCTGTTTTTT. Translation gives CASSYSWTFTGELFF.

This rearrangement joins TRBV7-9 to TRBJ1-1, with a tentative D call TRBD1 (6 bases). V was pared by 2 bases and J by 6 bases, with 13 bases between. There are 14 residues in the CDR3. CDR1 is SEHNR, CDR2 FQNEAQ, per germline (reference sequence). The CDR3 sequence: CASSLKGGRAEAFF. The CDR3 bases are TGTGCCAGCAGCTTAAAAGGGGGTAGAGCTGAAGCTTTCTTT. Together with reference TRBV7-9 and TRBJ1-1, the CDR3 gives the full variable domain: DTGVSQNPRHKITKRGQNVTFRCDPISEHNRLYWYRQTLGQGPEFLTYFQNEAQLEKSRLLSDRFSAERPKGSFSTLEIQRTEQGDSAMYLCASSLKGGRAEAFFGQGTRLTVV.

This clone came up a few times. This chain links TRBV6-1 with TRBJ2-4, with 10 bases fitting TRBD1. This CDR3 is built from 16 residues. CDR1 and CDR2 from the germline V gene are MNHNS and SASEGT. Trimming took 2 bases from V and 2 from J; bases not matched to a gene: 3. The CDR3 DNA sequence: TGTGCCAGCAGTGAATGGGGACAGGGGTCCAAAAACATTCAGTACTTC. Amino acids: CASSEWGQGSKNIQYF.

The chain recombines TRBV5-1 with TRBJ1-6; D is undetermined. V lost 0 bases, J lost 2 bases, and 9 bases lay in between. The germline CDR1 and CDR2 sequences are SGHRS and YFSETQ. The length of the CDR3 is 16 residues. The CDR3 protein is CASSLDGYPYNSPLHF. CDR3 DNA sequence: TGCGCCAGCAGCTTGGACGGGTACCCCTATAATTCACCCCTCCACTTT.

The count of this clone is one. The V call is TRBV19, the J call TRBJ2-1; 7 nucleotides match TRBD1. CDR1 and CDR2 from the germline V gene are LNHDA and SQIVND (reference sequence). This CDR3 is 15 amino acids long. V trimming: 4 bases; J trimming: 2 bases; junction bases outside the gene matches: 5. This CDR3 reads CASSTDRAPYNEQFF. DNA for the CDR3: TGTGCCAGTAGTACCGACAGGGCCCCCTACAATGAGCAGTTCTTC. Complete variable domain (other parts from reference TRBV19 and TRBJ2-1): DGGITQSPKYLFRKEGQNVTLSCEQNLNHDAMYWYRQDPGQGLRLIYYSQIVNDFQKGDIAEGYSVSREKKESFPLTVTSAQKNPTAFYLCASSTDRAPYNEQFFGPGTRLTVL.

The genes are TRBV28 and TRBJ2-7; 8 bases map to TRBD2. V was clipped by 7 bases and J by 1 base; unmatched bases: 9. The CDR3 loop spans 15 amino acids. Germline assignment: CDR1 MDHEN and CDR2 SYDVKM. The CDR3 is CASIENGRGSYEQYF. In DNA form, the CDR3 reads TGTGCCAGCATTGAAAACGGGAGGGGTTCCTACGAGCAGTACTTC.

This chain joins TRBV10-1 and TRBJ2-3; D is perhaps TRBD2 (7 bases). Looked up from germline, CDR1 is WNHNN and CDR2 is SYGVQD (reference sequence). The V gene lost 2 bases and the J gene lost 10 bases, with 13 bases spanning the gap. There are 13 residues in the CDR3. CDR3: CASSEVEGGPQYF. In nucleotides, the CDR3 is TGCGCCAGCAGTGAGGTGGAGGGGGGGCCGCAGTATTTT.

This clone is a singleton in its sample. The chain carries TRBV5-1 and TRBJ2-5; D not certain. V lost 4 bases, J lost 2 bases, and 6 bases lay in between. CDR1 and CDR2 (germline): SGHRS, YFSETQ. CDR3 size: 12 residues. CDR3 residues: CASSRLQETQYF. The CDR3 DNA reads as TGCGCCAGCAGCCGACTGCAAGAGACCCAGTACTTC.

This chain connects TRBV6-5 to TRBJ1-1; TRBD1 matches at 9 bases. V lost 5 bases, J lost 0 bases, and 4 bases stayed unmatched. The CDR3 totals 15 residues. Germline CDR1 MNHEY, CDR2 SVGAGI. This CDR3 is CASSRTGGLNTEAFF. DNA of the CDR3: TGTGCCAGCAGTCGTACAGGGGGCCTGAACACTGAAGCTTTCTTT.

The sample holds a few counts of this clone. The chain uses TRBV21-1 and TRBJ1-2; TRBD1, the D gene given by the table, was not confirmed from the DNA. TRBV21-1 is labeled a pseudogene. This CDR3 has 13 residues. In DNA form, the CDR3 reads TGTGCCAGATCGACAGGCCCTTACTATGGCTACACCTTC. Protein: CARSTGPYYGYTF.